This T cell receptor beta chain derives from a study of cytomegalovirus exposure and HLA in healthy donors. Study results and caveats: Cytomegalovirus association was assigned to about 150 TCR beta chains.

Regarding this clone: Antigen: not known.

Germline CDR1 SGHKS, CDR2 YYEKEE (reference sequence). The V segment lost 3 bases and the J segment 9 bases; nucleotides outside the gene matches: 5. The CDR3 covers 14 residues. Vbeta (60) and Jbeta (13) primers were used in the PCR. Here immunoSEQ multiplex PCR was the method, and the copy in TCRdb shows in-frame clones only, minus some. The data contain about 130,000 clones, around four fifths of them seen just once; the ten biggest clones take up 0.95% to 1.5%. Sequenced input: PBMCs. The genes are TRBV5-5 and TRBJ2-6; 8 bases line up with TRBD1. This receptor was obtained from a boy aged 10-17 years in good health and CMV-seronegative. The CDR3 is CASSSPGQVNVLTF. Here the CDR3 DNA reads TGTGCCAGCAGCTCGCCGGGACAGGTCAACGTCCTGACTTTC.